The 10 T cell receptor beta chains in this list originate from one sample, sequenced in a study of OX40 agonist ivuxolimab in advanced cancers. The method was immunoSEQ multiplex PCR; TCRdb's version includes in-frame clones alone and lacks a portion of them. The data hold roughly 74,000 clones, with roughly 83% observed a single time. Source: CD4+ or CD8+ T cells sorted from blood, taken in a trial of the OX40 agonist ivuxolimab. These receptors all stem from an adult with an advanced solid tumor such as melanoma, head and neck, liver or kidney cancer.

A single count supports this clone. The chain uses TRBV9 and TRBJ2-1, with D possibly being TRBD1 (5 bases). Trimming left V 0 bases short and J 3 bases short, with 16 bases between. CDR3 size: 17 residues. Germline CDR1 is SGDLS and CDR2 is YYNGEE. The CDR3 loop is CASSVDPPQGVYNEQFF. CDR3 in DNA: TGTGCCAGCAGCGTAGACCCCCCACAAGGGGTCTACAATGAGCAGTTCTTC.

A few counts support this clone. V usage is TRBV5-1 and J usage is TRBJ1-1; D might be TRBD1 (5 bases). CDR1 and CDR2 from the germline V gene are SGHRS and YFSETQ. The V and J ends lost 5 bases and 5 bases respectively, with 16 bases between them. This CDR3 spans 14 amino acids. CDR3 amino acids: CASRPGEQRTEAFF. CDR3 DNA: TGCGCCAGCAGACCGGGGGAACAGCGGACTGAAGCTTTCTTT. Supplemented by reference TRBV5-1 and TRBJ1-1, the full variable domain reads KAGVTQTPRYLIKTRGQQVTLSCSPISGHRSVSWYQQTPGQGLQFLFEYFSETQRNKGNFPGRFSGRQFSNSRSEMNVSTLELGDSALYLCASRPGEQRTEAFFGQGTRLTVV.

The chain joins TRBV19 to TRBJ2-7; D is unclear. V was trimmed by 3 bases and J by 3 bases, leaving 15 bases between them. From germline, CDR1 is LNHDA and CDR2 SQIVND (reference sequence). The CDR3 length is 15 residues. The DNA for the CDR3 is TGTGCCAGTAGTATTGGCACCCCCCGAAGCTACGAGCAGTACTTC. Encoded protein: CASSIGTPRSYEQYF.

The chain has TRBV9 and TRBJ1-2, with TRBD1 matching over 7 bases. Germline assignment: CDR1 SGDLS and CDR2 YYNGEE. The V gene end was trimmed by 4 bases and the J gene end by 4 bases; junction bases not matched to a gene: 4. The CDR3 is made up of 13 amino acids. The CDR3 bases are TGTGCCAGCAGCACGGACAGGCTCTATGGCTACACCTTC. Protein sequence: CASSTDRLYGYTF.

This sequence joins TRBV27 and TRBJ2-2, with a weak D call TRBD1 (5 bases). Germline V gene lookup returns CDR1 MNHEY and CDR2 SMNVEV (reference sequence). Trimming pared 3 bases from V and 1 base from J, leaving 9 bases between. The CDR3 runs 15 residues. The CDR3 bases are TGTGCCAGCAGTTTTACACAGGTGAACACCGGGGAGCTGTTTTTT. Its protein product is CASSFTQVNTGELFF.

CDR3 protein: CASSSPSSGGHEQYF. CDR3 sequence (DNA): TGTGCCAGCAGTTCCCCGTCGTCGGGGGGCCACGAGCAGTACTTC. The rearrangement uses TRBV28 and TRBJ2-7; D might be TRBD2 (7 bases). CDR1 and CDR2 (germline): MDHEN, SYDVKM. This CDR3 region has 15 residues. Trimming took off 4 bases at V and 5 bases at J, with 18 bases between the two ends.

J is TRBJ2-6 and V is TRBV4-1; the match to TRBD1 covers 7 bases. Germline CDR1 MGHRA, CDR2 YSYEKL. The CDR3 spans 20 residues. J lost 0 bases, V lost 5 bases, and 16 bases had no gene match. The CDR3 bases are TGCGCCAGCAGCTTGAAAGGGGTAGGGGGACAGCACTCTGGGGCCAACGTCCTGACTTTC. Translated: CASSLKGVGGQHSGANVLTF.

This clone was seen only once. The chain is built from TRBV5-5 and TRBJ1-1, with TRBD1 as a possible D gene (6 bases). Deletions cut 2 bases from V and 0 bases from J, with 14 bases between. Germline V lookup: CDR1 SGHKS, CDR2 YYEKEE (reference sequence). CDR3 length: 16 amino acids. CDR3 DNA: TGTGCCAGCAGCTTTACCCTCGGACAGCTGAACACTGAAGCTTTCTTT. It encodes CASSFTLGQLNTEAFF.

This sequence joins TRBV5-6 and TRBJ2-4; TRBD2 agrees at 11 bases. The CDR3 loop spans 18 amino acids. Germline V CDR1 and CDR2: SGHDT, YYEEEE. With 4 bases clipped from V and 1 base from J, the junction kept 10 bases outside the gene matches. This CDR3 reads CASSRLLAGGGAKNIQYF. In nucleotides, the CDR3 is TGTGCCAGCAGCCGACTTCTAGCGGGAGGTGGGGCCAAAAACATTCAGTACTTC.

In its sample, this clone was seen once. The V call is TRBV7-2, the J call TRBJ2-1, with D uncertain. With 5 bases removed from V and 7 bases from J, the gap between germline ends came to 9 bases. Germline values: CDR1 SGHTA, CDR2 FQGNSA. This CDR3 region has 12 residues. Written as DNA, the CDR3 is TGTGCCAGCAGCCAGCCCCTAAATGAGCAGTTCTTC. As protein: CASSQPLNEQFF.